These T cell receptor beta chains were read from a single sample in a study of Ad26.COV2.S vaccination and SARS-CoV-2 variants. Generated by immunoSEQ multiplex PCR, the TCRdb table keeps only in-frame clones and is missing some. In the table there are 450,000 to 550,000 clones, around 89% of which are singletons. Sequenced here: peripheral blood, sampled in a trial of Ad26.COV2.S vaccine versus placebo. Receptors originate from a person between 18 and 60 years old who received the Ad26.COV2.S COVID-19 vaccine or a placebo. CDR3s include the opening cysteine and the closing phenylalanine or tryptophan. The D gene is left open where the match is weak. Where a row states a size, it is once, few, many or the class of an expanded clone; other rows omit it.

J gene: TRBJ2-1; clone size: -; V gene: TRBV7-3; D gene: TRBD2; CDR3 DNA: TGTGCCAGCAGCCCCGTCCGGTTAGTAGCGGGGGACAATGAGCAGTTCTTC; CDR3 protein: CASSPVRLVAGDNEQFF
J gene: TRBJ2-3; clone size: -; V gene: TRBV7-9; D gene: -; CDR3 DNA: TGTGCCAGCAGCTTAATAAGCGATACGCAGTATTTT; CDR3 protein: CASSLISDTQYF
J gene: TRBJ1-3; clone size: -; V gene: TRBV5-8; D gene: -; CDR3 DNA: TGTGCCAGCAGCTTGAGACGGTACACCATATATTTT; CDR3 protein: CASSLRRYTIYF
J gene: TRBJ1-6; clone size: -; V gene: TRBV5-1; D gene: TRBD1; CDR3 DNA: TGCGCCAGCAGCCCAGACAGGGTCAATTCACCCCTCCACTTT; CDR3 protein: CASSPDRVNSPLHF
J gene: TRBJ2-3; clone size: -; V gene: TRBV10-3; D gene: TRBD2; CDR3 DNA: TGTGCCATCAGTGGACTAGCGGGGGGGCCTGGTACAGATACGCAGTATTTT; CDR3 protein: CAISGLAGGPGTDTQYF
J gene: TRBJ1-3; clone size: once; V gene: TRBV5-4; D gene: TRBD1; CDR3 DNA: TGTGCCAGCAGCTCGGGACAGCGTGGAAACACCATATATTTT; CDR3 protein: CASSSGQRGNTIYF
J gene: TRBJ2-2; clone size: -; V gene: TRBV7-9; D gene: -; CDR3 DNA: TGTGCCAGCAGCATACCTCCGGGACTGCCGAACACCGGGGAGCTGTTTTTT; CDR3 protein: CASSIPPGLPNTGELFF
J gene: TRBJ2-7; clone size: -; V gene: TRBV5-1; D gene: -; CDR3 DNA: TGCGCCAGCACGGACCCGCCGGTTGGCGAGCAGTACTTC; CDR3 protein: CASTDPPVGEQYF
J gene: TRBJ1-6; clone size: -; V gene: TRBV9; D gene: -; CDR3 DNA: TGTGCCAGCAGCGTCGAGCCCGATGGACAGCTACTCCACTTT; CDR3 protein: CASSVEPDGQLLHF
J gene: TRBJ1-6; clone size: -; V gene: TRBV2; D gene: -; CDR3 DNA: TGTGCCAGCAGTGAAGCGATCAGGGGTACCAATTCACCCCTCCACTTT; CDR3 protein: CASSEAIRGTNSPLHF
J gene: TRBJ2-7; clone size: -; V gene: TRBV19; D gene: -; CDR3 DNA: TGTGCCAGTAGTATAGATCGAGGAGGGGGAACCTACGAGCAGTACTTC; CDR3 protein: CASSIDRGGGTYEQYF
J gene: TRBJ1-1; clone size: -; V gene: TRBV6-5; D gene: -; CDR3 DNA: TGTGCCAGCAGTTACTTGAAGGGGAACACTGAAGCTTTCTTT; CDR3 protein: CASSYLKGNTEAFF
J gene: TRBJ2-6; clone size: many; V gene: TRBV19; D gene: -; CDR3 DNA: TGTGCCAGTACCCCGGGACCACCCTCTGGGGCCAACGTCCTGACTTTC; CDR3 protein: CASTPGPPSGANVLTF
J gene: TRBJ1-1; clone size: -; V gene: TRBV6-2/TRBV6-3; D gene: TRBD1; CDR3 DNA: TGTGCCAGCAGTTACCCCACAGGGGGCCAGAACACTGAAGCTTTCTTT; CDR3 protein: CASSYPTGGQNTEAFF
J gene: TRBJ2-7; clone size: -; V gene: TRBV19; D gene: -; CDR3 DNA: TGTGCCAGTAGTATGCAAGCAGGGTCCCCTTACGAGCAGTACTTC; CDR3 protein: CASSMQAGSPYEQYF
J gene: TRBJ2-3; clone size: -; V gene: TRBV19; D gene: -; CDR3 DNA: TGTGCCAGTAGTCTGTTCCCCCGTGAGACAGGAAAAGATACGCAGTATTTT; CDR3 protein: CASSLFPRETGKDTQYF
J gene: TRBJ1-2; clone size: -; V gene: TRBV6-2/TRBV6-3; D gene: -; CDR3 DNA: TGTGCCAGCAGTAAATGGGGCTATGGCTACACCTTC; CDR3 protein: CASSKWGYGYTF
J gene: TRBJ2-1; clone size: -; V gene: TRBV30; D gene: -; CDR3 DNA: TGTGCCTGGAGACTACTAGGAGGTGAGCAGTTCTTC; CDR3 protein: CAWRLLGGEQFF
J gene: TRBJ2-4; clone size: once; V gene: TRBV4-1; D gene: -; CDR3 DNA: TGCGCCAGCAGCCCGGAGGGAGTTGTGGGAGAAACCAAAAACATTCAGTACTTC; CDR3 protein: CASSPEGVVGETKNIQYF
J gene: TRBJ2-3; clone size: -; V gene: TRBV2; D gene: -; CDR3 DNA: TGTGCCAGCTGGGCGCCTTGGGGCACAGATACGCAGTATTTT; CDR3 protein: CASWAPWGTDTQYF
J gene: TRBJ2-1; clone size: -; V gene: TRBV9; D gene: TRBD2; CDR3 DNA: TGTGCCAGCAGCGTAGGGGACATAGCGGGGATCTACAATGAGCAGTTCTTC; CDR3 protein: CASSVGDIAGIYNEQFF
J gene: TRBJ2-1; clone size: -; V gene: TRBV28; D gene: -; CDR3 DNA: TGTGCCAGCAGTGGGGCGGGTGAGGTAGGGCAGTTCTTC; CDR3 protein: CASSGAGEVGQFF
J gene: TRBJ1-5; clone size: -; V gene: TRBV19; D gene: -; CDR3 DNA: TGTGCCAGTAGTATAGGGGTAAATCAGCCCCAGCATTTT; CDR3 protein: CASSIGVNQPQHF
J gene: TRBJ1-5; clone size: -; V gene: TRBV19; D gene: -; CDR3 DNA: TGTGCCAGTAGTATGCCAGCTTCTTATCAGCCCCAGCATTTT; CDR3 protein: CASSMPASYQPQHF
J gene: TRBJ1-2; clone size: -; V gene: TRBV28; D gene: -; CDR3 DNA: TGTGCCAGCAGTTTTGCCACCGGGGTCTATGGCTACACCTTC; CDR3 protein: CASSFATGVYGYTF
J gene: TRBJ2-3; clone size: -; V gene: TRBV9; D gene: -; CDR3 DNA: TGTGCCAGCAGCAATGGCGGCACAGATACGCAGTATTTT; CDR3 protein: CASSNGGTDTQYF